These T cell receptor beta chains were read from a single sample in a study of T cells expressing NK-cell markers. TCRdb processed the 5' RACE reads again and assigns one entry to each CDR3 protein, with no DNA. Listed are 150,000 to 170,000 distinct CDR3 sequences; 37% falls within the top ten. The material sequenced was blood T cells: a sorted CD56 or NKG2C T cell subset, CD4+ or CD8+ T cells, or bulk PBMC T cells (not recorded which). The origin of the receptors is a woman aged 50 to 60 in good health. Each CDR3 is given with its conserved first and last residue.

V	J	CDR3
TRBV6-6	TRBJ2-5	CASSYFLKETQYF
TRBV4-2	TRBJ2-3	CASRLAGAEDTQYF
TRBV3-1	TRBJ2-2	CASSQDSPGAGTGELFF
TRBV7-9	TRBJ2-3	CASSLETHDTQYF
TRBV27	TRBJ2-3	CASSLSPDTQYF
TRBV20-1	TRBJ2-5	CSARKATGPRWETQYF
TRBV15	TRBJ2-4	CATSREGAYKNIQYF
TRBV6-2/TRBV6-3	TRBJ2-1	CASSYSSNEQFF
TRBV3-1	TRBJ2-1	CASSQDLEENEQFF
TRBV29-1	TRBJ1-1	CSASGQGSIWNTEAFF
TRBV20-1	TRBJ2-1	CSATYAGTSPSREQFF
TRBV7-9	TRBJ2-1	CASRGVGSYNEQFF
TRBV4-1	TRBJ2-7	CASSLQGQPAYEQYF
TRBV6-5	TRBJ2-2	CASSYSRTHLNTGELFF
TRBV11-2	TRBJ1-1	CASSLGAGGSGGRPTEAFF
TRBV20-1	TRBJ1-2	CSARSYHRGSADGYTF
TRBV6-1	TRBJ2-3	CASPIGGRASTDTQYF
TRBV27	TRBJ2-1	CASSIGTSVNEQFF
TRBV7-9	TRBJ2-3	CASSYSGGPSDTQYF
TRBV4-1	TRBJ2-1	CASSQYLAGRNEQFF
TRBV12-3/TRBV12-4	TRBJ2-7	CASSLDVGTDPYEQYF
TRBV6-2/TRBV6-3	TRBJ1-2	CASRWTGGGYTF
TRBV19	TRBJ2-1	CASSMSPSGYNEQFF
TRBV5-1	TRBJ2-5	CASSNEQETQYF
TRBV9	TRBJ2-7	CASSVGIEASYEQYF
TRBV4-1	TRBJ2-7	CASSQVLADYEQYF
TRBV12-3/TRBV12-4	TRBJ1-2	CASSPPPGRDYGYTF
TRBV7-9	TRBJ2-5	CASKGRLAGPQETQYF
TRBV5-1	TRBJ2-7	CASSLDFGLAGSYEQYF
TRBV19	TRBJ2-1	CASSIDGESSGYNEQFF
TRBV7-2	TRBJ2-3	CASSLGVGEADTQYF
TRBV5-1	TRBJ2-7	CASSLGGLAGGRSSYEQYF
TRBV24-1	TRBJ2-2	CATSDPGRAPTGELFF